This T cell receptor beta chain is drawn from a study of T cell responses to AZD1222 COVID-19 vaccine. Germline values: CDR1 LGHNA, CDR2 YSLEER. This CDR3 spans 14 amino acids. The study, taken as a whole, reports: Among the donors, most were white British and more were female, and clonal diversity was possibly underestimated. Spike-wide vaccine-associated CD4 TCRs dominated at 160-218 and 743-854.

Note on this clone: Its antigen is undetermined. A junction end diverges from the germline sequence, so it may reflect a read error.

The protocol was immunoSEQ multiplex PCR, while the TCRdb copy is restricted to in-frame clones and leaves out a portion. This table holds roughly 130,000 clones, roughly 90% found once. The chain carries TRBV4-3 and TRBJ1-2, with D possibly TRBD1 on 6 matching bases. The TCR sequence derives from an adult in good health. The input for sequencing was peripheral blood, taken on day 0 of AZD1222 vaccination. DNA for the CDR3: TGCGCCAGCACCTATTTGCGGGACAAAAGTGGCTATACCTTC. Translating it yields CASTYLRDKSGYTF.